The 6 T cell receptor beta chains below were found in one sample sequenced in a study of T cell responses to AZD1222 COVID-19 vaccine (dated by TCRdb to the early 2020s). In light of the paper, this sample's time point label describes: baseline before first vaccination. Libraries came from the immunoSEQ multiplex PCR assay. TCRdb's version of the immuneACCESS table is confined to in-frame rearrangements and falls short of the full clone set. An unresolved V gene accounts for under half of the shortfall where checked; the remainder is of unknown origin. The sample table contains roughly 100,000 clones; only one count was recorded for 87% of them. The ten largest clones capture just under 3% of the sample. This material consisted of peripheral blood, taken on day 0 of AZD1222 vaccination. The receptors derive from an adult in good health.

The chain has TRBV27 and TRBJ1-5, with no clear D. The V gene's germline CDR1 is MNHEY and CDR2 SMNVEV (reference sequence). The CDR3 has 13 amino acids. Between the trimmed V and J ends, which lost 8 bases and 1 base, there was a span of 9 bases. For the CDR3, the DNA is TGTGCCAGCTCAACTGGAAGCAATCAGCCCCAGCATTTT. This sequence encodes CASSTGSNQPQHF.

This clone was counted between two and nine times. The CDR3 sequence is CASSLGGTGNTIYF. The DNA of the CDR3 is TGTGCCAGCAGCTTGGGAGGGACTGGAAACACCATATATTTT. The chain has TRBV5-8 and TRBJ1-3; D uncertain. The CDR3 extends over 14 amino acids. V was trimmed by 0 bases and J by 2 bases, leaving 6 bases between them. Germline values: CDR1 SGHTS, CDR2 YDEGEE.

This chain uses TRBV27 with TRBJ1-5, with D possibly matching TRBD1 (6 bases). V was trimmed by 5 bases and J by 2 bases, leaving 13 bases between them. The length of the CDR3 is 15 residues. Germline V CDR1 and CDR2: MNHEY, SMNVEV (reference sequence). CDR3 bases: TGTGCCAGCAGTAGCCTGGACAGCCGCAATCAGCCCCAGCATTTT. Protein: CASSSLDSRNQPQHF.

This chain joins TRBV2 and TRBJ2-5, with a possible D match to TRBD1 (5 bases). V was clipped by 4 bases and J by 4 bases, with 10 bases between them. Germline V gene sequence: CDR1 SNHLY, CDR2 FYNNEI. The CDR3 is 13 residues long. The CDR3 region has the DNA TGTGCCAGCAGTGGGGAAAGGGGAGAGACCCAGTACTTC. This codes for CASSGERGETQYF.

The chain couples TRBV2 to TRBJ2-3; 8 bases align to TRBD2. The ends lost 5 bases at V and 4 bases at J; junction bases unmatched: 5. CDR1 is SNHLY and CDR2 is FYNNEI in the germline V gene. The CDR3 covers 14 residues. The CDR3 DNA sequence: TGTGCCAGCAGTCGGGAGGGCTGGGCAGATACGCAGTATTTT. Translating it yields CASSREGWADTQYF.

This CDR3 is CASSVRGGPGTEAFF. In DNA, the CDR3 is TGTGCCAGCAGCGTACGAGGGGGGCCGGGCACTGAAGCTTTCTTT. The chain combines TRBV11-2 with TRBJ1-1, with D tentatively TRBD1 (6 bases). CDR3 length equals 15 residues. The V end lost 5 bases, the J end lost 4 bases, and 17 bases lay between the germline ends. Germline assignment: CDR1 SGHAT and CDR2 FQNNGV.